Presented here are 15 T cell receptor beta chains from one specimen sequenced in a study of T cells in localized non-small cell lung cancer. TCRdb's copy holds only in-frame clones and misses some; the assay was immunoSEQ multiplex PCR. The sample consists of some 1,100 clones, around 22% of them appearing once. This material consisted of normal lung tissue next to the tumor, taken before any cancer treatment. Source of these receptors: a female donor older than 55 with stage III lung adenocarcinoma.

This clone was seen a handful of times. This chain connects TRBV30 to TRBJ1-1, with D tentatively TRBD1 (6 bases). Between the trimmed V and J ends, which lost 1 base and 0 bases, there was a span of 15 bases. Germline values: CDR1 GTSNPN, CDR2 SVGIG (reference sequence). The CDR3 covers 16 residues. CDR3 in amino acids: CAWSAEPGHLNTEAFF. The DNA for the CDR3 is TGTGCCTGGAGTGCGGAACCGGGACACTTGAACACTGAAGCTTTCTTT.

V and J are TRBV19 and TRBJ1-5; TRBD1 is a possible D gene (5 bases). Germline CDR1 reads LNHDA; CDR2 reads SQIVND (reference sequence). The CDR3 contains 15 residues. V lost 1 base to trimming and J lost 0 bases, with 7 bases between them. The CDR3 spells CASSIGRGSNQPQHF. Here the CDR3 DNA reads TGTGCCAGTAGTATAGGGAGGGGTAGCAATCAGCCCCAGCATTTT.

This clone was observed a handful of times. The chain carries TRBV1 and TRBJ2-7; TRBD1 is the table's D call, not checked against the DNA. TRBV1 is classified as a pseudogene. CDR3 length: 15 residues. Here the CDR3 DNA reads TGCGCCAGCAGCCAAGTGCAGGGGTTGTTAAACGAGCAGTACTTC. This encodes CASSQVQGLLNEQYF.

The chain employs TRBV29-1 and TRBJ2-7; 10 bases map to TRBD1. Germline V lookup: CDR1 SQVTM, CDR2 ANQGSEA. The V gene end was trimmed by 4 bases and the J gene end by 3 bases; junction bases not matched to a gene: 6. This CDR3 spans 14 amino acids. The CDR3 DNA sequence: TGCAGCGTTGGGGGGACAGGGGAAGGCTACGAGCAGTACTTC. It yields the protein CSVGGTGEGYEQYF.

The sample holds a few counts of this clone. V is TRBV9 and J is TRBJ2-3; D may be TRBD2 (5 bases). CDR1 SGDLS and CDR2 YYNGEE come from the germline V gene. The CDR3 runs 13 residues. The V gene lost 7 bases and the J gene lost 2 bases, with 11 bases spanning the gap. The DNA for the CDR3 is TGTGCCAGCCGCGGTAGCGTCACAGATACGCAGTATTTT. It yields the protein CASRGSVTDTQYF. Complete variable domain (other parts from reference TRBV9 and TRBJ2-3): DSGVTQTPKHLITATGQRVTLRCSPRSGDLSVYWYQQSLDQGLQFLIQYYNGEERAKGNILERFSAQQFPDLHSELNLSSLELGDSALYFCASRGSVTDTQYFGPGTRLTVL.

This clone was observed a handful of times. The CDR3 here is CASVDRTSNQPQHF. CDR3 coding DNA: TGTGCCAGTGTCGACAGGACTAGCAATCAGCCCCAGCATTTT. This chain uses TRBV19 with TRBJ1-5, with D possibly matching TRBD1 (6 bases). Trimming took 8 bases from V and 0 from J, leaving 11 bases between them. Germline V gene lookup returns CDR1 LNHDA and CDR2 SQIVND (reference sequence). The CDR3 consists of 14 residues.

CDR3 DNA sequence: TGTGCCAGCAGCCAAGTGCGGGAGAGGCTTGGGGAGACCCAGTACTTC. Its protein is CASSQVRERLGETQYF. The chain is built from TRBV11-3 and TRBJ2-5; TRBD2 agrees at 7 bases. The germline CDR1 and CDR2 sequences are SGHNT and YENEEA. V was clipped by 5 bases and J by 5 bases; unmatched bases: 14. The CDR3 sequence is 16 residues long.

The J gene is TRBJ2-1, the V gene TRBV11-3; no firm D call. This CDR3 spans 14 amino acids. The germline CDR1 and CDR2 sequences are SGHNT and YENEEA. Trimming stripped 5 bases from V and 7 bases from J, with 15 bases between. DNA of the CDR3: TGTGCCAGCAGCCCCTTGGGGTTGGGGAATGAGCAGTTCTTC. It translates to CASSPLGLGNEQFF.

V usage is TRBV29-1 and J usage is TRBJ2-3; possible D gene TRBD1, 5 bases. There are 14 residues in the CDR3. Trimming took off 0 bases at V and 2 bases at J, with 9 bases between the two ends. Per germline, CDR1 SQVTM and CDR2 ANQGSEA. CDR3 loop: CSVEDRQITDTQYF. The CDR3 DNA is TGCAGCGTTGAAGATAGACAGATCACAGATACGCAGTATTTT.

CDR3: CASSLAAGTGSHEQYF. The DNA of the CDR3 is TGTGCCAGCAGCTTGGCCGCTGGGACAGGGTCCCACGAGCAGTACTTC. The chain carries TRBV7-6 and TRBJ2-7; 9 bases are shared with TRBD1. Germline V CDR1 and CDR2: SGHVS, FNYEAQ. The CDR3 is 16 residues long. Trimming at V came to 3 bases and at J to 5 bases, leaving 11 bases not matched to a gene.

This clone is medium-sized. For the CDR3, the DNA is TGTGCCAGCACCCGGGACGAAGGGCGACCGAACATTCAGTACTTC. The encoded protein is CASTRDEGRPNIQYF. This chain links TRBV9 with TRBJ2-4; D is possibly TRBD1 or TRBD2 (5 bases each). The germline V gene has CDR1 SGDLS and CDR2 YYNGEE. The V gene lost 6 bases and the J gene lost 7 bases, with 20 bases spanning the gap. The CDR3 loop spans 15 amino acids. The full variable domain, rest sourced from reference TRBV9 and TRBJ2-4, is DSGVTQTPKHLITATGQRVTLRCSPRSGDLSVYWYQQSLDQGLQFLIQYYNGEERAKGNILERFSAQQFPDLHSELNLSSLELGDSALYFCASTRDEGRPNIQYFGAGTRLSVL.

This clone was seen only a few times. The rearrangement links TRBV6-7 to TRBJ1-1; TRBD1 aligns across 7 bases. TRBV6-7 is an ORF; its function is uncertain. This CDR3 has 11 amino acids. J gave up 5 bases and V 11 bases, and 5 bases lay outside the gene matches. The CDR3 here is CASLQGTEAFF. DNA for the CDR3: TGTGCCTCCCTACAGGGGACTGAAGCTTTCTTT.

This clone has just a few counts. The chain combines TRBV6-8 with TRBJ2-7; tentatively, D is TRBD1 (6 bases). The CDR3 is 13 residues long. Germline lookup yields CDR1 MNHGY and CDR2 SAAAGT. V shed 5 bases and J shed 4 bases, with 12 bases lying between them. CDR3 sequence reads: CASSGNRDYEQYF. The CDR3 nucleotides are TGTGCCAGCAGTGGGAACAGGGATTACGAGCAGTACTTC.

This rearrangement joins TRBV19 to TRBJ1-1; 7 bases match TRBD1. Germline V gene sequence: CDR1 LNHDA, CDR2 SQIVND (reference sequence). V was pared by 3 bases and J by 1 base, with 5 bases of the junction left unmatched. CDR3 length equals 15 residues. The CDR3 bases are TGTGCCAGTAGTATCGTTGGGGACAGGAACACTGAAGCTTTCTTT. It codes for CASSIVGDRNTEAFF.

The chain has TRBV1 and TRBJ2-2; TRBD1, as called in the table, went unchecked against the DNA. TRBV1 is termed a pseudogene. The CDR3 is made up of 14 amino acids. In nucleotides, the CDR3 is TGCGCCAGCAGCCAAATAAGGGGCACCGGGGAGCTGTTTTTT. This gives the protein CASSQIRGTGELFF.